The 24 T cell receptor beta chains below come from one sample, sequenced in a study of T cell repertoires in cytomegalovirus infection. Their recognized antigens are unknown. TCRdb re-derived calls from the reads in MiXCR, one entry per CDR3 protein. The sample contains under 850,000 distinct CDR3 sequences, approximately 33% of which appear only once. Specimen: cultured PBMCs, collected from culture after CMV antigen stimulation. The source is a human donor in good health (CMV status not recorded). Some clones in this sample may be carry-over from other donors' samples.

The rearrangement joins TRBV18 to TRBJ2-7; TRBD1 agrees at 10 bases. CDR3 length: 14 residues. Germline V lookup: CDR1 KGHSH, CDR2 LQKENI. Trimming took 6 bases from V and 5 from J; bases not matched to a gene: 7. CDR3 loop: CASSRGTGVDEQYF. CDR3 DNA: TGTGCCAGCTCGAGAGGGACAGGGGTCGACGAGCAGTACTTC.

This clonotype has only a few counts. J is TRBJ1-5 and V is TRBV7-9; 7 bases align to TRBD1. CDR1 and CDR2 from the germline V gene are SEHNR and FQNEAQ (reference sequence). V dropped 5 bases and J dropped 4; count of bases not matched to a gene: 5. The CDR3 totals 14 residues. The CDR3 coding sequence is TGTGCCAGCAGCGCGGGACAGCCAAATCAGCCCCAGCATTTT. Amino acids: CASSAGQPNQPQHF.

J is TRBJ2-2 and V is TRBV7-2, with TRBD2 matching over 8 bases. Germline CDR1 and CDR2: SGHTA and FQGNSA. With 6 bases clipped from V and 3 bases from J, the junction kept 12 bases outside the gene matches. The CDR3 consists of 17 residues. CDR3: CASSSSSGRGYTGELFF. CDR3 sequence (DNA): TGTGCCAGCAGTTCATCAAGCGGGAGAGGGTACACCGGGGAGCTGTTTTTT.

The DNA of the CDR3 is TGCAGTGCTAGAGCCGCTGAGGGGGCGCGTGGCTACACCTTC. It yields the protein CSARAAEGARGYTF. This chain connects TRBV20-1 to TRBJ1-2; TRBD1 agrees at 7 bases. Trimming removed 1 base from V and 7 bases from J; junction bases left unmatched: 9. The V gene's germline CDR1 is DFQATT and CDR2 SNEGSKA (reference sequence). This CDR3 spans 14 amino acids.

This clonotype occurred once. V gene TRBV6-1 combines with J gene TRBJ2-3; D might be TRBD2 (7 bases). The CDR3 has 13 amino acids. CDR1 and CDR2 (germline): MNHNS, SASEGT. V was shortened by 8 bases and J by 1 base, with 10 bases between the two germline ends. CDR3: CASGGAGTDTQYF. Here the CDR3 DNA reads TGTGCCAGCGGGGGGGCGGGCACAGATACGCAGTATTTT.

The V call is TRBV7-9, the J call TRBJ2-1; 8 bases are shared with TRBD2. The CDR3 has 15 residues. With 5 bases clipped from V and 5 bases from J, the junction kept 8 bases outside the gene matches. CDR1 and CDR2 from the germline V gene are SEHNR and FQNEAQ (reference sequence). CDR3 bases: TGTGCCAGCAGCACACTAGCGGACCCTAACAATGAGCAGTTCTTC. Translating gives CASSTLADPNNEQFF.

This clonotype was seen a handful of times. The V and J genes are TRBV12-3 or TRBV12-4 and TRBJ2-7; D tentatively reads TRBD1 or TRBD2 (5 bases each). The V end was cut by 5 bases, the J end by 4 bases, with 12 bases between. The CDR3 contains 13 residues. DNA for the CDR3: TGTGCCAGCAGTACCCGGGGCTCGTACGAGCAGTACTTC. Encoded protein: CASSTRGSYEQYF.

This clonotype was found a few times. The chain uses TRBV11-2 and TRBJ2-5; D call uncertain. Trimming shortened V by 1 base and J by 4 bases, and 10 bases separated the two germline ends. The CDR3 loop spans 14 amino acids. Germline CDR1 reads SGHAT; CDR2 reads FQNNGV. This CDR3 reads CASSLGPSLETQYF. As DNA, the CDR3 is TGTGCCAGCAGCTTAGGGCCGAGTCTAGAGACCCAGTACTTC.

This clonotype was recorded a few times. The J gene is TRBJ1-6, the V gene TRBV6-6, with 9 bases matching TRBD1. The CDR3 length is 15 residues. CDR1 MNHNY and CDR2 SVGAGI come from the germline V gene (reference sequence). V dropped 0 bases and J dropped 9; count of bases not matched to a gene: 3. This CDR3 reads CASSYSWTGASPLHF. CDR3 nucleotides: TGTGCCAGCAGTTACTCCTGGACAGGGGCTTCACCCCTCCACTTT.

This clonotype was counted a few times. The chain uses TRBV7-2 and TRBJ2-3, with TRBD2 matching 11 bases. After removal of 5 bases from V and 5 bases from J, the junction contained 9 bases not matched to a gene. Per germline, CDR1 SGHTA and CDR2 FQGNSA. The CDR3 is made up of 16 amino acids. The CDR3 is CASSPLTSGRGDTQYF. CDR3 DNA: TGTGCCAGCAGCCCCCTCACTAGCGGGAGAGGAGATACGCAGTATTTT. Combining the CDR3 with reference TRBV7-2 and TRBJ2-3 gives the whole variable domain GAGVSQSPSNKVTEKGKDVELRCDPISGHTALYWYRQSLGQGLEFLIYFQGNSAPDKSGLPSDRFSAERTGGSVSTLTIQRTQQEDSAVYLCASSPLTSGRGDTQYFGPGTRLTVL.

This clonotype has more than one count but fewer than ten. V and J are TRBV10-2 and TRBJ2-7, with 8 bases that match TRBD2. This CDR3 comprises 14 residues. Germline lookup yields CDR1 WSHSY and CDR2 SAAADI. With 4 bases clipped from V and 3 bases from J, the junction kept 5 bases outside the gene matches. CDR3 in DNA: TGCGCCAGCAGTGTCGGTAGCGGGATCTACGAGCAGTACTTC. Translation gives CASSVGSGIYEQYF.

In this sample, this clonotype turned up a few times. The chain combines TRBV12-3 or TRBV12-4 with TRBJ1-5; 8 bases line up with TRBD1. V lost 3 bases and J lost 1; bases outside the gene matches: 2. CDR3 length equals 15 residues. The CDR3 reads CASSLDRASNQPQHF. The DNA for the CDR3 is TGTGCCAGCAGTTTGGACAGGGCCAGCAATCAGCCCCAGCATTTT.

The chain links TRBV15 to TRBJ1-4; no firm D call. Germline loops: CDR1 LNHNV, CDR2 YYDKDF (reference sequence). Trimming took 0 bases from V and 5 from J, leaving 4 bases between them. The CDR3 covers 13 residues. The chain's CDR3 is CATSRESNEKLFF. CDR3 nucleotides: TGTGCCACCAGCAGAGAATCAAATGAAAAACTGTTTTTT.

This clonotype was detected only a few times. This chain links TRBV12-3 or TRBV12-4 with TRBJ1-1; possibly TRBD1 for D (5 bases). This CDR3 has 14 amino acids. V dropped 2 bases and J dropped 5 bases, with 12 bases sitting between them. In nucleotides, the CDR3 is TGTGCCAGCAGTTTATTTAGGGGTAAAACTGAAGCTTTCTTT. Translated: CASSLFRGKTEAFF.

This clonotype was observed a handful of times. The chain links TRBV12-3 or TRBV12-4 to TRBJ1-4; D is undetermined. The V and J ends lost 3 bases and 11 bases respectively, with 19 bases between them. CDR3 length: 15 residues. This CDR3 is CASSFDGALVGKLFF. In DNA form, the CDR3 reads TGTGCCAGCAGTTTTGACGGTGCCCTAGTGGGGAAACTGTTTTTT.

This clonotype was observed a handful of times. The rearrangement links TRBV10-3 to TRBJ1-5, with no clear D. CDR3 length: 13 residues. Trimming stripped 2 bases from V and 4 bases from J, with 6 bases between. Germline V gene sequence: CDR1 ENHRY, CDR2 SYGVKD. Here the CDR3 DNA reads TGTGCCATCAGTGAGAACTCAAATCAGCCCCAGCATTTT. Amino acid sequence: CAISENSNQPQHF.

This clonotype was seen only a few times. The CDR3 loop reads CASKPRGATGNTIYF. CDR3 in DNA: TGTGCCAGTAAGCCGCGGGGGGCCACTGGAAACACCATATATTTT. V gene TRBV19 combines with J gene TRBJ1-3, with a tentative D call TRBD1 (6 bases). Germline V CDR1 and CDR2: LNHDA, SQIVND (reference sequence). Deletions cut 7 bases from V and 2 bases from J, with 15 bases between. The CDR3 spans 15 residues.

The CDR3 region has the DNA TGTGCCAGCAGTCCGGCCCCCGAGGGGACGCGATCACCCCTCCACTTT. Translating gives CASSPAPEGTRSPLHF. The V gene is TRBV9, the J gene TRBJ1-6, with TRBD1 as a possible D gene (5 bases). This CDR3 comprises 16 residues. Deletions cut 5 bases from V and 10 bases from J, with 22 bases between. CDR1 and CDR2 from the germline V gene are SGDLS and YYNGEE. Full variable domain (remainder filled in from reference TRBV9 and TRBJ1-6): DSGVTQTPKHLITATGQRVTLRCSPRSGDLSVYWYQQSLDQGLQFLIQYYNGEERAKGNILERFSAQQFPDLHSELNLSSLELGDSALYFCASSPAPEGTRSPLHFGNGTRLTVT.

The chain has TRBV7-2 and TRBJ2-7, with 10 bases lining up with TRBD2. J gave up 5 bases and V 1 base, and 2 bases lay outside the gene matches. CDR3 size: 14 residues. CDR1 and CDR2 (germline): SGHTA, FQGNSA. CDR3 in DNA: TGTGCCAGCAGCTTAGTTGGGACTAGCGACGAGCAGTACTTC. Translated: CASSLVGTSDEQYF.

The table lists this clonotype with a few counts. The chain combines TRBV7-9 with TRBJ1-4; D is ambiguous. The germline V gene encodes CDR1 SEHNR and CDR2 FQNEAQ (reference sequence). V lost 4 bases, J lost 4 bases, and 10 bases lay in between. The CDR3 covers 14 residues. CDR3 nucleotide sequence: TGTGCCAGCAGCTCCCGGACCGATAATGAAAAACTGTTTTTT. This translates into CASSSRTDNEKLFF. The whole variable domain, remainder taken from reference TRBV7-9 and TRBJ1-4, is DTGVSQNPRHKITKRGQNVTFRCDPISEHNRLYWYRQTLGQGPEFLTYFQNEAQLEKSRLLSDRFSAERPKGSFSTLEIQRTEQGDSAMYLCASSSRTDNEKLFFGSGTQLSVL.

The chain joins TRBV6-2 or TRBV6-3 to TRBJ1-5; D ambiguous. The CDR3 totals 15 residues. Trimming pared 6 bases from V and 4 bases from J, leaving 16 bases between. Germline assignment: CDR1 MNHEY and CDR2 SVGEGT. This chain's CDR3 is CASRRAHSSNQPQHF. The CDR3 DNA follows: TGTGCCAGCAGGAGGGCCCATAGCTCAAATCAGCCCCAGCATTTT.

The chain links TRBV28 to TRBJ2-7, with a weak D call TRBD2 (5 bases). The V end was cut by 6 bases, the J end by 1 base, with 16 bases between. Germline V gene sequence: CDR1 MDHEN, CDR2 SYDVKM. CDR3 length: 15 residues. CDR3 sequence (DNA): TGTGCCAGCAGCAGCCTAGGGTCGGGGTCCTACGAGCAGTACTTC. Its protein product is CASSSLGSGSYEQYF.

This clonotype was counted only a few times. This rearrangement joins TRBV7-2 to TRBJ2-3; D perhaps matches TRBD1 (6 bases). CDR1 SGHTA and CDR2 FQGNSA come from the germline V gene. The ends were cut back, 8 bases at V and 0 bases at J, with 15 bases in the middle. This CDR3 has 15 residues. For the CDR3, the DNA is TGTGCCAGCGCCAGGGGCAGTTATAGCACAGATACGCAGTATTTT. It translates to CASARGSYSTDTQYF.

V and J are TRBV6-1 and TRBJ2-1, with 7 bases aligning to TRBD1. This CDR3 spans 16 amino acids. Germline V gene sequence: CDR1 MNHNS, CDR2 SASEGT. Trimming took 6 bases from V and 1 from J; bases not matched to a gene: 9. CDR3 nucleotide sequence: TGTGCCAGCAGGGGGTTACAGGGGTGGTCCTACAATGAGCAGTTCTTC. Its translation: CASRGLQGWSYNEQFF.